The rows below give T cell receptor beta chains drawn from one sample of a study of early T cells in non-severe SARS-CoV-2 infection. TCRdb analysed the 5' RACE reads with MiXCR anew, one entry per CDR3 protein. The table records about 26,000 distinct CDR3 sequences, approximately 4.1% of them present only once. Sequencing was performed on whole blood. The receptor source for this set is an adult who was a healthcare worker with PCR-confirmed SARS-CoV-2 infection or an uninfected control (not recorded which). Both conserved end residues are part of each CDR3. The D gene is left open where the match is weak. Some rows have no size entry. The others give once, few or many, or a class for an expanded clone.

abundance | j_gene | d_gene | v_gene | CDR3aa | CDR3nt
few | TRBJ2-6 | . | TRBV12-3/TRBV12-4 | CASSSSSTGANVLTF | TGTGCCAGCAGCTCTAGTTCTACTGGGGCCAACGTCCTGACTTTC
many | TRBJ1-1 | . | TRBV7-9 | CASSFFMNTEAFF | TGTGCCAGCAGCTTTTTCATGAACACTGAAGCTTTCTTT
many | TRBJ2-5 | . | TRBV20-1 | CSANSLINQETQYF | TGCAGTGCCAATTCCCTCATCAACCAAGAGACCCAGTACTTC
few | TRBJ2-3 | . | TRBV7-7 | CASSLQTGIGDTQYF | TGTGCTAGCAGCCTACAAACAGGGATAGGAGATACGCAGTATTTT
. | TRBJ1-1 | . | TRBV5-5 | CASSLAEAYTEAFF | TGTGCCAGCAGCTTGGCCGAGGCTTACACTGAAGCTTTCTTT
. | TRBJ2-7 | . | TRBV11-2 | CASSSGPDRGIYEQYF | TGTGCCAGCAGCTCCGGGCCCGATCGGGGGATCTACGAGCAGTACTTC
many | TRBJ2-5 | TRBD2 | TRBV12-5 | CASGLVLGLAGDGETQYF | TGTGCTAGTGGTTTGGTACTCGGACTAGCGGGAGACGGAGAGACCCAGTACTTC
many | TRBJ2-3 | TRBD1 | TRBV7-3 | CASSLTGGFTDTQYF | TGTGCCAGCAGTTTGACAGGGGGGTTCACAGATACGCAGTATTTT
few | TRBJ2-7 | . | TRBV21-1 | CASSKDRGTPNYEQYF | TGTGCCAGCAGCAAAGACAGGGGTACCCCCAACTACGAGCAGTACTTC
many | TRBJ2-7 | . | TRBV10-3 | CAISDSSSDYEQYF | TGTGCCATCAGTGACAGCTCTTCCGACTACGAGCAGTACTTC
many | TRBJ2-4 | TRBD1 | TRBV7-7 | CASSLPGQAKNIQYF | TGTGCTAGCAGCTTACCGGGACAGGCCAAAAACATTCAGTACTTC
many | TRBJ2-5 | . | TRBV25-1 | CASSELLTAQETQYF | TGTGCCAGCAGTGAACTTTTGACAGCTCAAGAGACCCAGTACTTC
many | TRBJ2-3 | . | TRBV25-1 | CASSEYQPRDWTDTQYF | TGTGCCAGCAGTGAATATCAGCCCCGTGACTGGACAGATACGCAGTATTTT
many | TRBJ2-7 | . | TRBV5-5 | CASSLSGWAYEQYF | TGTGCCAGCAGCTTGAGCGGTTGGGCCTACGAGCAGTACTTC
. | TRBJ2-5 | TRBD1 | TRBV7-2 | CASSRDRWETQYF | TGTGCCAGCAGCCGGGACAGGTGGGAGACCCAGTACTTC
many | TRBJ2-2 | TRBD2 | TRBV24-1 | CATSDFPQPGGTGELFF | TGTGCCACCAGTGATTTTCCCCAGCCGGGGGGCACCGGGGAGCTGTTTTTT
many | TRBJ2-2 | . | TRBV24-1 | CATSDSLGWTGELFF | TGTGCCACCAGTGATTCCCTGGGGTGGACCGGGGAGCTGTTTTTT
. | TRBJ2-5 | . | TRBV5-1 | CASSLYSRETQYF | TGCGCCAGCAGCTTGTACAGCAGAGAGACCCAGTACTTC
many | TRBJ1-6 | . | TRBV14 | CASSPLVGSPLHF | TGTGCCAGCAGCCCCCTCGTCGGCTCACCCCTCCACTTT
many | TRBJ1-2 | . | TRBV7-9 | CASSWGGAGQRVTSYGYTF | TGTGCCAGCAGCTGGGGAGGCGCGGGTCAGCGGGTAACAAGCTATGGCTACACCTTC
many | TRBJ2-7 | . | TRBV10-3 | CAISESGRQSYEQYF | TGTGCCATCAGTGAGTCTGGCCGACAGTCGTACGAGCAGTACTTC
many | TRBJ1-1 | . | TRBV2 | CASSEGVGTEAFF | TGTGCCAGCAGTGAGGGGGTGGGCACTGAAGCTTTCTTT
few | TRBJ2-3 | TRBD1 | TRBV7-3 | CASSSRGPSTDTQYF | TGTGCCAGCAGCTCCAGGGGGCCTAGCACAGATACGCAGTATTTT
many | TRBJ2-6 | TRBD1 | TRBV5-4 | CASSVGDRGSPGANVLTF | TGTGCCAGCAGCGTAGGGGACAGGGGTAGTCCTGGGGCCAACGTCCTGACTTTC
many | TRBJ1-3 | . | TRBV12-3/TRBV12-4 | CASSLAGSSGNTIYF | TGTGCCAGCAGTTTAGCTGGGAGCTCTGGAAACACCATATATTTT
. | TRBJ1-6 | . | TRBV7-3 | CASSLMAPHSSYNSPLHF | TGTGCCAGCAGCTTAATGGCACCGCACAGCTCCTATAATTCACCCCTCCACTTT
many | TRBJ2-3 | . | TRBV7-2 | CASRTNTDTQYF | TGTGCCAGCAGAACAAACACAGATACGCAGTATTTT
many | TRBJ2-5 | TRBD2 | TRBV6-5 | CASSYTDSGSGETQYF | TGTGCCAGCAGTTACACCGATAGCGGGAGCGGGGAGACCCAGTACTTC
many | TRBJ2-3 | . | TRBV7-9 | CASGLGVRDTQYF | TGTGCCAGCGGCCTGGGGGTGAGAGATACGCAGTATTTT
many | TRBJ1-5 | TRBD1 | TRBV3-1 | CASSQGSQPQHF | TGTGCCAGCTCACAGGGGAGTCAGCCCCAGCATTTT
many | TRBJ2-5 | TRBD2 | TRBV7-2 | CASSDGLAGGQETQYF | TGTGCCAGCAGCGACGGACTAGCGGGGGGCCAAGAGACCCAGTACTTC
many | TRBJ2-7 | . | TRBV27 | CASSPSLRGIDEQYF | TGTGCCAGCAGTCCCAGTCTGCGCGGGATAGACGAGCAGTACTTC
many | TRBJ2-7 | TRBD2 | TRBV23-1 | CASSQPPGLAHPYEQYF | TGCGCCAGCAGTCAGCCCCCGGGACTAGCACATCCCTACGAGCAGTACTTC
few | TRBJ2-3 | . | TRBV12-3/TRBV12-4 | CASSLGQALSTDTQYF | TGTGCCAGCAGTTTAGGGCAAGCGCTTAGCACAGATACGCAGTATTTT
many | TRBJ2-1 | . | TRBV11-2 | CASSLDLGVGQFF | TGTGCCAGCAGCTTAGATCTGGGGGTAGGGCAGTTCTTC
few | TRBJ2-1 | TRBD2 | TRBV7-8 | CASRPRLAAFYNEQFF | TGTGCCAGCAGACCGCGACTAGCGGCCTTTTACAATGAGCAGTTCTTC
. | TRBJ2-1 | . | TRBV20-1 | CSAPDSLSYNEQFF | TGCAGTGCTCCAGACTCACTATCCTACAATGAGCAGTTCTTC
. | TRBJ2-2 | . | TRBV11-2 | CASRTVYTGELFF | TGTGCCAGCCGGACAGTCTACACCGGGGAGCTGTTTTTT
many | TRBJ2-1 | TRBD2 | TRBV7-8 | CASSPRRAGGYNEQFF | TGTGCCAGCAGCCCCCGAAGGGCGGGAGGGTATAATGAGCAGTTCTTC
. | TRBJ2-1 | . | TRBV6-2/TRBV6-3 | CASSLRGTNYNEQFF | TGTGCCAGCTCCTTGAGGGGCACCAATTACAATGAGCAGTTCTTC
many | TRBJ2-7 | . | TRBV7-8 | CASSSWTSSPYEQYF | TGTGCCAGCAGCTCGTGGACCTCATCGCCCTACGAGCAGTACTTC
many | TRBJ2-7 | . | TRBV30 | CAWSVPPKDTAYEQYF | TGTGCCTGGAGTGTACCCCCAAAGGACACAGCCTACGAGCAGTACTTC
. | TRBJ1-6 | . | TRBV11-2 | CASSYQLGGAGLNSPLHF | TGTGCCAGCAGCTATCAACTCGGAGGGGCAGGGTTGAATTCACCCCTCCACTTT
many | TRBJ1-5 | . | TRBV20-1 | CSARDSILGGNQPQHF | TGCAGTGCTAGAGATTCTATACTAGGGGGCAATCAGCCCCAGCATTTT
many | TRBJ2-3 | . | TRBV6-1 | CASSVGTLGGDTQYF | TGTGCCAGCAGTGTCGGGACGCTTGGGGGAGATACGCAGTATTTT